These 20 T cell receptor beta chains share one sample of origin, sequenced in a study of blood T cell repertoires in COVID-19. Here immunoSEQ multiplex PCR was the method, and the copy in TCRdb shows in-frame clones only, minus some. The data contain 59,000 or so clones, about 76% of them singletons. Sequences were obtained from peripheral blood. The source is a woman older than 75 with active or convalescent COVID-19.

In DNA, the CDR3 is TGTGCCAGTAGTGCTCAAACGCTAAAACAGTTCTTC. This codes for CASSAQTLKQFF. V and J are TRBV19 and TRBJ2-1; no definite D call. Deletions cut 5 bases from V and 13 bases from J, with 15 bases between. Germline loops: CDR1 LNHDA, CDR2 SQIVND (reference sequence). CDR3 size: 12 residues.

The DNA of the CDR3 is TGTGCCACCAGCAGGGACACAGGGGGCATTTCACCCCTCCACTTT. This codes for CATSRDTGGISPLHF. The chain has TRBV15 and TRBJ1-6, with 9 bases matching TRBD1. J was trimmed by 9 bases and V by 3 bases; bases with no gene match: 6. CDR1 and CDR2 (germline): LNHNV, YYDKDF (reference sequence). The CDR3 runs 15 residues.

This clone was seen a single time. The J gene is TRBJ1-2, the V gene TRBV7-3, with TRBD1 matching 7 bases. Germline assignment: CDR1 SGHTA and CDR2 FQGTGA. V lost 5 bases and J lost 8; bases outside the gene matches: 14. This CDR3 spans 15 amino acids. The DNA of the CDR3 is TGTGCCAGCAGCCCCCAGGGGGTTTCTCCTGAGGGCTACACCTTC. Its protein product is CASSPQGVSPEGYTF.

As for this clone: Other DNA sequences from this sample encode an identical CDR3 as well. The CDR3 DNA reads TGTGCCAGCAGCAGCGACCCGACTGGGGGGGAGCTGTTTTTT. It specifies CASSSDPTGGELFF. J is TRBJ2-2 and V is TRBV7-9; no clear D gene. The germline V gene encodes CDR1 SEHNR and CDR2 FQNEAQ (reference sequence). With 5 bases removed from V and 8 bases from J, the gap between germline ends came to 15 bases. This CDR3 is built from 14 residues.

The chain combines TRBV19 with TRBJ2-3, with D unresolved. The CDR3 runs 13 residues. V was pared by 3 bases and J by 1 base, with 5 bases between. Germline CDR1 and CDR2: LNHDA and SQIVND (reference sequence). CDR3 region: CASSIQGTDTQYF. The CDR3 region has the DNA TGTGCCAGTAGTATTCAGGGCACAGATACGCAGTATTTT.

The V call is TRBV7-2, the J call TRBJ1-1; D might be TRBD1 (5 bases). The CDR3 is 15 residues long. Germline assignment: CDR1 SGHTA and CDR2 FQGNSA. V gave up 1 base and J gave up 1 base, with 10 bases separating them. In DNA, the CDR3 is TGTGCCAGCAGCTTAGAAGGGGTGCGGAACACTGAAGCTTTCTTT. It encodes CASSLEGVRNTEAFF.

J is TRBJ2-7 and V is TRBV5-1; D is possibly TRBD2 (6 bases). CDR1 and CDR2 (germline): SGHRS, YFSETQ. This CDR3 has 14 amino acids. V gave up 0 bases and J gave up 5 bases, with 12 bases separating them. CDR3 in DNA: TGCGCCAGCAGCTTGGGTGGGGGGTTCAACGAGCAGTACTTC. Encoded protein: CASSLGGGFNEQYF.

This chain links TRBV4-1 with TRBJ2-3; tentative D call: TRBD2 (7 bases). V was cut by 1 base and J by 5 bases, with 13 bases left in between. The germline V gene encodes CDR1 MGHRA and CDR2 YSYEKL. There are 15 residues in the CDR3. CDR3: CASSQVGGQGDTQYF. CDR3 sequence (DNA): TGCGCCAGCAGCCAAGTGGGGGGGCAAGGAGATACGCAGTATTTT.

The chain links TRBV4-3 to TRBJ2-3; a possible D gene is TRBD2 (5 bases). The CDR3 loop spans 16 amino acids. Trimming pared 0 bases from V and 2 bases from J, leaving 12 bases between. CDR1 and CDR2 from the germline V gene are LGHNA and YSLEER. The CDR3 is CASSQDSRGPTDTQYF. DNA for the CDR3: TGCGCCAGCAGCCAAGATTCTCGGGGTCCCACAGATACGCAGTATTTT.

V is TRBV4-1 and J is TRBJ2-7; 7 bases match TRBD2. Germline values: CDR1 MGHRA, CDR2 YSYEKL. Unmatched junction bases numbered 6, after V lost 0 bases and J lost 1 base. The CDR3 runs to 16 residues. The CDR3 DNA sequence: TGCGCCAGCAGCCAAGAAACTAGCGCCAAATCCTACGAGCAGTACTTC. This gives the protein CASSQETSAKSYEQYF.

The chain carries TRBV7-9 and TRBJ1-1; D is unresolved. Germline CDR1 SEHNR, CDR2 FQNEAQ (reference sequence). The CDR3 is made up of 14 amino acids. V lost 5 bases and J lost 1, with 11 bases in between. In DNA, the CDR3 is TGTGCCAGCAGCGCGGGGTTAGGGAACACTGAAGCTTTCTTT. It translates to CASSAGLGNTEAFF.

The genes are TRBV20-1 and TRBJ1-2; no definite D call. Per the germline V gene, CDR1 is DFQATT and CDR2 is SNEGSKA (reference sequence). The V gene lost 4 bases and the J gene lost 4 bases, with 7 bases spanning the gap. This CDR3 has 11 amino acids. The CDR3 here is CSANDGYGYTF. In DNA form, the CDR3 reads TGCAGTGCTAATGACGGCTATGGCTACACCTTC.

CDR3 DNA: TGCGCCAGCAGCCAAGACGCTTATAGAGATTCACCCCTCCACTTT. Protein product: CASSQDAYRDSPLHF. The chain joins TRBV4-3 to TRBJ1-6; D remains ambiguous. Germline V gives CDR1 LGHNA, CDR2 YSLEER. The V end was cut by 0 bases, the J end by 8 bases, with 11 bases between. The CDR3 length is 15 residues.

This clone occurred a few times. The chain couples TRBV6-5 to TRBJ1-1, with TRBD1 as a possible D gene (5 bases). The CDR3 runs to 15 residues. The germline V and J ends were trimmed by 0 bases and 4 bases, with 12 bases remaining between them. Germline V gene lookup returns CDR1 MNHEY and CDR2 SVGAGI. The CDR3 region is CASSYSGGVSTEAFF. CDR3 bases: TGTGCCAGCAGTTACTCGGGGGGGGTTAGCACTGAAGCTTTCTTT.

This chain connects TRBV5-1 to TRBJ1-4; the match to TRBD1 covers 8 bases. After removal of 1 base from V and 8 bases from J, the junction contained 7 bases not matched to a gene. CDR3 length: 15 residues. CDR1 SGHRS and CDR2 YFSETQ come from the germline V gene. Here the CDR3 reads CASSLTGTGGEKLFF. CDR3 sequence (DNA): TGCGCCAGCAGCTTGACAGGGACAGGAGGCGAAAAACTGTTTTTT. The full variable domain, in which reference TRBV5-1 and TRBJ1-4 provide the parts outside the CDR3, is KAGVTQTPRYLIKTRGQQVTLSCSPISGHRSVSWYQQTPGQGLQFLFEYFSETQRNKGNFPGRFSGRQFSNSRSEMNVSTLELGDSALYLCASSLTGTGGEKLFFGSGTQLSVL.

The chain carries TRBV3-1 (or the pseudogene TRBV3-2) and TRBJ2-3, with D tentatively TRBD1 (5 bases). The V and J ends lost 1 base and 10 bases respectively, with 12 bases between them. The CDR3 runs 13 residues. Per the germline V gene, CDR1 is LGHDT and CDR2 is YNNKEL (reference sequence). CDR3 bases: TGTGCCAGCAGCCAAGTTACGCAGGGCCCGCAGTATTTT. Protein: CASSQVTQGPQYF.

This chain joins TRBV7-2 and TRBJ2-3, with 9 bases lining up with TRBD2. Germline trimming cut 5 bases from V and 4 bases from J; bases unmatched to any gene: 7. Germline lookup yields CDR1 SGHTA and CDR2 FQGNSA. The CDR3 contains 15 residues. CDR3: CASSTPGLAPDTQYF. The CDR3 DNA follows: TGTGCCAGCAGCACACCGGGACTAGCCCCAGATACGCAGTATTTT. The variable domain in full, completed from reference TRBV7-2 and TRBJ2-3, reads GAGVSQSPSNKVTEKGKDVELRCDPISGHTALYWYRQSLGQGLEFLIYFQGNSAPDKSGLPSDRFSAERTGGSVSTLTIQRTQQEDSAVYLCASSTPGLAPDTQYFGPGTRLTVL.

J is TRBJ1-1 and V is TRBV6-5; possible D gene TRBD1, 6 bases. The CDR3 runs to 15 residues. Trimming took off 5 bases at V and 5 bases at J, with 18 bases between the two ends. Per germline, CDR1 MNHEY and CDR2 SVGAGI. CDR3 DNA sequence: TGTGCCAGCAGTCCAACCTCAGGGGCCCAAACTGAAGCTTTCTTT. Its protein is CASSPTSGAQTEAFF.

In its sample, this clone was seen many times. The rearrangement joins TRBV5-1 to TRBJ1-3; D unclear. Germline CDR1 SGHRS, CDR2 YFSETQ. Trimming left V 1 base short and J 0 bases short, with 17 bases between. The CDR3 is 18 residues long. CDR3 nucleotides: TGCGCCAGCAGCTTGTTAGGACCAAACAGCGGCTCTGGAAACACCATATATTTT. It is translated as CASSLLGPNSGSGNTIYF.

This clone is a singleton in its sample. The chain links TRBV4-2 to TRBJ2-5; TRBD1 is a possible D gene (5 bases). This CDR3 comprises 13 residues. Between the trimmed V and J ends, which lost 1 base and 4 bases, there was a span of 7 bases. Germline assignment: CDR1 LGHNA and CDR2 YNFKEQ. The CDR3 DNA reads as TGTGCCAGCAGCCAAGGGGGCGGAGAGACCCAGTACTTC. Translation gives CASSQGGGETQYF.